This entry concerns a single T cell receptor (beta chain). Its antigen is unknown. The data were produced by immunoSEQ multiplex PCR, yet TCRdb's version contains in-frame clones alone and is incomplete. The table shows around 26,000 clones, with about 83% occurring only once. The CDR3 totals 14 residues. Deletions cut 0 bases from V and 8 bases from J, with 13 bases between. CDR1 is ENHRY and CDR2 is SYGVKD in the germline V gene. This entry is derived from a study of blood T cell dynamics during melanoma immunotherapy. Overall study: Metastatic melanoma patients received first-line pembrolizumab or nivolumab plus ipilimumab.

The time point here: pre-treatment baseline. Whole-study results and caveats: PBMC repertoires of eventual disease-control patients split at W3 into clonality or diversity gains.

The sequence came from a human donor with melanoma. The material sequenced was blood, taken from a patient treated with checkpoint blockade. This sequence joins TRBV10-3 and TRBJ1-2; D unclear. The CDR3 DNA reads TGTGCCATCAGTGAGTCGGGGTCGGGGAGGGGCTACACCTTC. Protein sequence: CAISESGSGRGYTF.